This record concerns one TCR beta chain sequence. The CDR3 is made up of 14 amino acids. Per the germline V gene, CDR1 is KGHSH and CDR2 is LQKENI. Trimming removed 4 bases from V and 6 bases from J, with 14 bases in between. These data come from a study of T cell clones after liver transplantation. As for the study in general: At least one year of complete immunosuppression withdrawal without enzymes over twice normal defined tolerance.

TCRdb's table, derived via immunoSEQ multiplex PCR, lists solely in-frame clones and lacks some. This table has about 74,000 clones, about 80% appearing once. The source is a human donor who received a liver transplant. The sequencing used CD4+ T cells from blood, collected before liver transplant. V usage is TRBV18 and J usage is TRBJ2-3, with a tentative D call TRBD1 (5 bases). The CDR3 region is CASSHRTSRDTQYF. CDR3 DNA: TGTGCCAGCTCACACAGGACCTCAAGGGATACGCAGTATTTT.